These 9 T cell receptor beta chains share one sample of origin, sequenced in a study of PD-1 blockade in classical Hodgkin lymphoma. Time point reported: cycle 4 day 1 (C4D1), after less than seven weeks of nivolumab. Relapses following autologous stem cell transplantation were seen in all patients, with brentuximab vedotin exposure varying. Generated by immunoSEQ multiplex PCR, the TCRdb table keeps only in-frame clones and is missing some. The profile shows tens of thousands of clones, about 75% of them singletons. The material sequenced was peripheral blood mononuclear cells (PBMCs), taken before the fourth cycle of nivolumab. These receptor sequences come from a human donor with classical Hodgkin lymphoma.

This clone was recorded at least ten times. Other DNA sequences in the same sample also yield this CDR3. The chain combines TRBV9 with TRBJ2-1; weak D call: TRBD1 (5 bases). This CDR3 contains 15 residues. V was trimmed by 0 bases and J by 0 bases, leaving 7 bases between them. Per germline, CDR1 SGDLS and CDR2 YYNGEE. CDR3 residues: CASSVVGVSYNEQFF. CDR3 coding DNA: TGTGCCAGCAGCGTAGTAGGGGTCTCCTACAATGAGCAGTTCTTC.

The J gene is TRBJ1-5, the V gene TRBV28, with unresolved D. Germline assignment: CDR1 MDHEN and CDR2 SYDVKM. The CDR3 has 16 amino acids. The germline V and J ends were trimmed by 0 bases and 0 bases, with 9 bases remaining between them. The CDR3 spells CASSLWTLYSNQPQHF. The CDR3 nucleotides are TGTGCCAGCAGTTTATGGACCCTGTATAGCAATCAGCCCCAGCATTTT.

The chain joins TRBV7-2 to TRBJ2-2, with unresolved D. The germline V gene has CDR1 SGHTA and CDR2 FQGNSA. There are 14 residues in the CDR3. Trimming took off 1 base at V and 9 bases at J, with 12 bases between the two ends. The CDR3 is CASSLEIRTRELFF. As DNA, the CDR3 is TGTGCCAGCAGCTTAGAGATCAGGACGAGGGAGCTGTTTTTT.

The V and J genes are TRBV28 and TRBJ1-5, with D unclear. Trimming removed 5 bases at V and 0 bases at J, with 11 bases between. The V gene's germline CDR1 is MDHEN and CDR2 SYDVKM. The CDR3 loop spans 15 amino acids. CDR3 residues: CASSPLRGSNQPQHF. CDR3 DNA: TGTGCCAGCAGTCCACTACGTGGTAGCAATCAGCCCCAGCATTTT.

The V gene is TRBV9, the J gene TRBJ2-1; 9 positions agree with TRBD2. CDR3 length: 14 residues. Trimming removed 3 bases from V and 9 bases from J; junction bases left unmatched: 7. CDR1 is SGDLS, CDR2 YYNGEE, per germline. DNA for the CDR3: TGTGCCAGCAGCGAGGGACTAGCAATCGGTGAGCAGTTCTTC. Amino acids: CASSEGLAIGEQFF.

This clone was found once. The same CDR3 arises from other DNA sequences in this sample as well. The gene calls are TRBV27 and TRBJ1-1; maybe TRBD1 (6 bases). V gave up 2 bases and J gave up 5 bases, with 9 bases separating them. CDR1 and CDR2 (germline): MNHEY, SMNVEV (reference sequence). The CDR3 sequence is 13 residues long. The CDR3 is CASSLGGATEAFF. DNA for the CDR3: TGTGCCAGCAGTTTAGGGGGGGCAACTGAAGCTTTCTTT.

This chain links TRBV28 with TRBJ2-5; D perhaps matches TRBD2 (7 bases). From germline, CDR1 is MDHEN and CDR2 SYDVKM. The CDR3 is 15 residues long. V lost 5 bases, J lost 2 bases, and 15 bases lay in between. CDR3 region: CASSPSGTKQETQYF. CDR3 in DNA: TGTGCCAGCAGTCCAAGCGGGACAAAGCAAGAGACCCAGTACTTC.

By share, this clone counts as medium-sized. This same CDR3 is encoded by further DNA sequences in the sample. The chain joins TRBV29-1 to TRBJ2-3; TRBD1 agrees at 8 bases. The V gene's germline CDR1 is SQVTM and CDR2 ANQGSEA. V lost 1 base to trimming and J lost 2 bases; unmatched junction nucleotides: 2. This CDR3 spans 14 amino acids. CDR3 sequence reads: CSVEGQGYTDTQYF. CDR3 nucleotides: TGCAGCGTTGAAGGACAGGGGTACACAGATACGCAGTATTTT.

This clone was counted only a few times. CDR3 amino acids: CASTPAGVRPQHF. The CDR3, as DNA: TGTGCCAGTACCCCCGCGGGAGTTCGGCCCCAGCATTTT. The V call is TRBV19, the J call TRBJ1-5, with D unclear. V was cut by 7 bases and J by 9 bases, with 16 bases left in between. The CDR3 sequence is 13 residues long. Germline CDR1 reads LNHDA; CDR2 reads SQIVND (reference sequence). The whole variable domain, remainder taken from reference TRBV19 and TRBJ1-5, is DGGITQSPKYLFRKEGQNVTLSCEQNLNHDAMYWYRQDPGQGLRLIYYSQIVNDFQKGDIAEGYSVSREKKESFPLTVTSAQKNPTAFYLCASTPAGVRPQHFGDGTRLSIL.